This T cell receptor (beta chain) was sequenced for a study of shared clonotypes between healthy human individuals. Study details: Ranging from 18 to 49 in age, donors were a couple of women and a few men.

The assay was carried out at the deep level. Original handling: Because ImmunoSEQ provided only junction sequences with no quality scores, the filtering differed. The protocol was immunoSEQ multiplex PCR, while the TCRdb copy is restricted to in-frame clones and leaves out a portion. V and J calls plus clone size are reproduced from that table; the DNA served to infer D and trimming. The sample records 1.4 million to 1.5 million clones, 95% to 97% being singletons. Germline V gene sequence: CDR1 WSHSY, CDR2 SAAADI. V shed 2 bases and J 0 bases; nucleotides not matched to a gene: 5. The CDR3 runs to 18 residues.

This sequence originates from a man aged 25 to 40 in good health. The sequenced sample was naive CD4+ T cells sorted from blood. The subset was: CD45RA+ positively selected. The chain recombines TRBV10-2 with TRBJ2-4; 12 bases fit TRBD2. This chain's CDR3 is CASSELAGGSLAKNIQYF. The CDR3 DNA reads as TGCGCCAGCAGTGAGCTAGCGGGAGGGAGTCTAGCCAAAAACATTCAGTACTTC.